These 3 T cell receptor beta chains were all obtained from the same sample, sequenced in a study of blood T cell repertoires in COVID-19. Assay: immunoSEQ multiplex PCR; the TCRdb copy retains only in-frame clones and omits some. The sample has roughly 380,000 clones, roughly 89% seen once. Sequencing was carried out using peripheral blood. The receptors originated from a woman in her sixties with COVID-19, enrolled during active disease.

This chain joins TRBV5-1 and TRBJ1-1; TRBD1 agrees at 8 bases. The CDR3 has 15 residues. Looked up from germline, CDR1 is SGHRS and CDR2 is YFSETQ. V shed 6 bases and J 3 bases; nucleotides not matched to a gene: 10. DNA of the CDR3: TGCGCCAGCAATATGGCAGGGGGCATGGACACTGAAGCTTTCTTT. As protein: CASNMAGGMDTEAFF.

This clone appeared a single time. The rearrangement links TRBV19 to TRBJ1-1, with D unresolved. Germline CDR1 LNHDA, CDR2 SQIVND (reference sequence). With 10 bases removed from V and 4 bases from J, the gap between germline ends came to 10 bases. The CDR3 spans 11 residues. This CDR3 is CATSRGTEAFF. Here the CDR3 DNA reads TGTGCCACCTCGCGGGGCACTGAAGCTTTCTTT.

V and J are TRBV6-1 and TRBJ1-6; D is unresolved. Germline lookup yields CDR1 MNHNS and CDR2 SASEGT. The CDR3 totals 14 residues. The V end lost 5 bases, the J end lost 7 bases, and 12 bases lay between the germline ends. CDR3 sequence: CASSSDTFNSPLHF. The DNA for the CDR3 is TGTGCCAGCAGTTCCGACACATTCAATTCACCCCTCCACTTT.